Reported below is one T cell receptor beta chain. The antigen remains unidentified. The record originates from a study of Ad26.COV2.S vaccination and SARS-CoV-2 variants. Study-wide results and caveats: Possibly, TCR breadth and depth analyses underestimated total T cell responses. Similar non-spike TCR breadth was observed in recipients of vaccine and of placebo. Placebo recipients had lower spike-specific TCR breadth than vaccine recipients.

Treatment of the sample: some 19 received Ad26.COV2.S at low or high dose, single or two shots; five or six received placebo; per-sample allocation not given. Samples came from day 63 after the first vaccine or placebo injection. Sequenced by immunoSEQ multiplex PCR; TCRdb stores in-frame clones only, minus some. In the table there are 350,000 to 400,000 clones, 89% of which are singletons. The clonotype originates from a person between 18 and 65 years old who received the Ad26.COV2.S COVID-19 vaccine or a placebo. The sample was peripheral blood, taken in a trial of Ad26.COV2.S vaccine versus placebo.

The CDR3 DNA follows: TGTGCCAGCAGCGATAGCGGGAGGTCCAATGAGCAGTTCTTC. Protein product: CASSDSGRSNEQFF. This chain joins TRBV3-1 (or the pseudogene TRBV3-2) and TRBJ2-1, with 10 bases aligning to TRBD2. The trim removed 5 bases at V and 6 bases at J, leaving 4 bases unmatched. Germline CDR1 reads LGHDT; CDR2 reads YNNKEL (reference sequence). The CDR3 totals 14 residues.